These 10 T cell receptor beta chains share one sample of origin, sequenced in a study of regulatory T cells in long-lasting Graves disease. Time point here: newly diagnosed GD, antithyroid drugs for less than 3 months. PBMCs provided the RNA from which the TCR library was made. Investigators prepared the TCR beta libraries by applying iRepertoire HTBI primers and Arm-PCR of CDR3 regions. Via MiXCR, TCRdb re-called the multiplex PCR reads, giving one row per CDR3 protein. The table shows almost 450,000 distinct CDR3 sequences, with 16% occurring only once. These data were likewise used in another study, on T cells in Graves' hyperthyroidism and ophthalmopathy.

The sample consisted of peripheral blood mononuclear cells (PBMCs), taken at new diagnosis, from a patient treated with antithyroid drugs. These receptors came from a woman in her twenties or thirties with Graves disease.

This clonotype was observed at least ten times. The V gene is TRBV6-1, the J gene TRBJ2-7, with 12 bases fitting TRBD2. The ends lost 6 bases at V and 4 bases at J; junction bases unmatched: 10. This CDR3 spans 16 amino acids. The germline gives CDR1 MNHNS, CDR2 SASEGT. The CDR3 spells CASRPGLAGPLYEQYF. Here the CDR3 DNA reads TGTGCCAGCAGGCCGGGACTAGCGGGCCCCCTGTACGAGCAGTACTTC.

This clonotype turned up a few times. This chain connects TRBV20-1 to TRBJ2-5, with 10 bases that match TRBD1. This CDR3 has 14 residues. In germline, CDR1 is DFQATT, CDR2 SNEGSKA (reference sequence). The CDR3 loop reads CSESRQGARETQYF. CDR3 DNA sequence: TGCAGCGAAAGTCGACAGGGGGCGCGGGAGACCCAGTACTTC.

This clonotype was seen ten or more times. The V call is TRBV11-2, the J call TRBJ1-4, with 10 positions matching TRBD1. J gave up 7 bases and V 5 bases, and 16 bases lay outside the gene matches. The CDR3 consists of 18 residues. Germline CDR1 and CDR2: SGHAT and FQNNGV. CDR3 DNA sequence: TGTGCCAGCAGCCTCCCGGGACAGGGGCGCCACTGGACTGAAAAACTGTTTTTT. Amino acid sequence: CASSLPGQGRHWTEKLFF. The full variable domain, with the rest looked up from reference TRBV11-2 and TRBJ1-4, is EAGVAQSPRYKIIEKRQSVAFWCNPISGHATLYWYQQILGQGPKLLIQFQNNGVVDDSQLPKDRFSAERLKGVDSTLKIQPAKLEDSAVYLCASSLPGQGRHWTEKLFFGSGTQLSVL.

This clonotype appeared a few times. The chain links TRBV19 to TRBJ2-4; 7 positions match TRBD1. The CDR3 loop spans 13 amino acids. Germline-derived CDR1 and CDR2 are LNHDA and SQIVND (reference sequence). The junction had 9 bases not matched to a gene; V was cut back by 8 bases and J by 8 bases. CDR3 residues: CASHPGQSHIQYF. DNA of the CDR3: TGTGCCAGTCATCCGGGACAGTCCCACATTCAGTACTTC.

This clonotype occurred many times. The chain carries TRBV29-1 and TRBJ1-2, with D tentatively TRBD1 (6 bases). V lost 7 bases and J lost 4, with 13 bases in between. Germline V CDR1 and CDR2: SQVTM, ANQGSEA. The CDR3 has 12 amino acids. CDR3 protein: CSDSGTTYGYTF. CDR3 coding DNA: TGCAGCGACTCCGGGACAACCTATGGCTACACCTTC.

This clonotype has more than one count but fewer than ten. J is TRBJ2-1 and V is TRBV7-6; 11 nucleotides agree with TRBD2. This CDR3 has 15 amino acids. Germline values: CDR1 SGHVS, CDR2 FNYEAQ. J lost 6 bases, V lost 0 bases, and 1 base had no gene match. In nucleotides, the CDR3 is TGTGCCAGCAGCTTAGCGACTAGCGGGGCCAATGAGCAGTTCTTC. Translating gives CASSLATSGANEQFF.

This clonotype was observed many times. The V and J genes are TRBV20-1 and TRBJ2-5; D is uncertain. Germline assignment: CDR1 DFQATT and CDR2 SNEGSKA (reference sequence). This CDR3 region has 14 residues. The V and J ends lost 5 bases and 3 bases respectively, with 16 bases between them. CDR3: CSAPTQLREETQYF. Here the CDR3 DNA reads TGCAGTGCTCCAACCCAGCTTAGGGAAGAGACCCAGTACTTC.

This clonotype was counted many times. The CDR3 bases are TGTGCCAGCAGTTTTGGGGACAGGGACTACGAGCAGTACTTC. It translates to CASSFGDRDYEQYF. This chain connects TRBV27 to TRBJ2-7; 9 bases are a match to TRBD1. V was pared by 3 bases and J by 3 bases, with 3 bases of the junction left unmatched. Per the germline V gene, CDR1 is MNHEY and CDR2 is SMNVEV (reference sequence). This CDR3 comprises 14 residues.

Only a few counts were recorded for this clonotype. J is TRBJ1-2 and V is TRBV7-6; a possible D gene is TRBD1 (5 bases). V gave up 1 base and J gave up 6 bases, with 9 bases separating them. Germline loops: CDR1 SGHVS, CDR2 FNYEAQ. This CDR3 region has 13 residues. DNA of the CDR3: TGTGCCAGCAGCTTAGAAGGGGCCAATGGCTACACCTTC. It codes for CASSLEGANGYTF.

V usage is TRBV20-1 and J usage is TRBJ2-4, with 11 bases fitting TRBD2. CDR3 length equals 17 residues. With V trimmed by 3 bases and J by 5 bases, 12 bases remained unmatched. CDR1 is DFQATT and CDR2 is SNEGSKA in the germline V gene (reference sequence). The CDR3: CSASSTVTSGRQNIQYF. In DNA form, the CDR3 reads TGCAGTGCTAGCTCCACCGTAACTAGCGGGAGACAAAACATTCAGTACTTC.